The present T cell receptor (beta chain) was sequenced within a study of blood T cell repertoires in COVID-19. About the research overall: Donors in the United States, Italy and Spain gave samples during acute or convalescent COVID-19. The analysed material was cDNA or gDNA that came from T cells, B-cell-depleted T cells, or PBMCs.

Original analysis: The assay estimated nucleated cells by amplifying reference gene primers. Assay: immunoSEQ multiplex PCR; the TCRdb copy retains only in-frame clones and omits some. Clonal size and the V and J genes are those of that table, whereas D and trimming came from the DNA. The sample has over 50,000 clones, 88% seen once. The CDR3 runs 16 residues. Germline CDR1 reads SGHTA; CDR2 reads FQGTGA. V gave up 1 base and J gave up 6 bases; unmatched junction bases: 9. This clone appeared once. This sequence joins TRBV7-3 and TRBJ2-1; TRBD2 matches at 7 bases. The sample comprised peripheral blood. The sequence was obtained from a human donor in a cohort sampled during active COVID-19. The CDR3 nucleotides read TGTGCCAGCAGCTTAAGGGCTAGCGGTAGGCGCAATGAGCAGTTCTTC. Translated: CASSLRASGRRNEQFF.